The present entry profiles one T cell receptor beta chain with its context. Its antigen is currently unknown. The CDR3 is 13 amino acids. The V gene's germline CDR1 is DFQATT and CDR2 SNEGSKA (reference sequence). Deletions cut 2 bases from V and 9 bases from J, with 14 bases between. The sample belongs to a study of CD8 T cells in ankylosing spondylitis. Study-level findings and limits: Some of the motif variants had earlier been found in reactive arthritis patients' fluid and blood. A TCR beta motif of several highly homologous variants appeared characteristic of ankylosing spondylitis blood.

TCRdb re-called the 5' RACE reads through MiXCR, storing one row per CDR3 protein. The sample lists hundreds of thousands of distinct CDR3 sequences; 25% to 30% were seen once. V usage is TRBV20-1 and J usage is TRBJ2-1, with a weak D call TRBD2 (6 bases). The sequencing sample was made of blood, either unsorted or a sorted T cell fraction (not recorded which). The clonotype originates from a male donor with ankylosing spondylitis. The CDR3, as DNA: TGCAGTGCTAGACGGAGGGAGGCGGGTGAGCAGTTCTTC. Translation: CSARRREAGEQFF.